The sequence of this TCR beta chain was determined in a study of CD8+CD57+ T cells in acquired aplastic anemia. This clonotype was seen only a few times. Antigen unknown. Genomic DNA templated the TCR beta VDJ and CDR3 profiling. TCRdb called the reads again in MiXCR, with one record for every CDR3 protein. Counted here are around 200,000 distinct CDR3 sequences, roughly 50% occurring once; the ten biggest clones make up about 1.8%. Whole-study findings and limits: Patients and controls had in common twenty-nine CD8+ CDR3 sequences.

Sequenced patients had shown CD8+CD57+ cell expansion by flow cytometry. Patients had received no therapy at the time of blood sampling. Material for sequencing was sorted CD4+, CD8+, or CD8+CD57+ T cells (not recorded which) from PBMCs. This TCR came from a human donor with aplastic anemia.

The CDR3: CSAKRRGLALAEQYF. The CDR3 DNA follows: TGCAGTGCTAAACGTCGGGGACTAGCACTGGCCGAGCAGTACTTC. The J gene is TRBJ2-7, the V gene TRBV20-1, with 9 positions matching TRBD2. CDR1 is DFQATT and CDR2 is SNEGSKA in the germline V gene (reference sequence). V was pared by 4 bases and J by 6 bases, with 13 bases of the junction left unmatched. The CDR3 covers 15 residues.